This entry features one T cell receptor (beta chain) sequence. Its antigen is unidentified. The germline gives CDR1 MDHEN, CDR2 SYDVKM. This CDR3 has 11 amino acids. The V gene lost 5 bases and the J gene lost 12 bases, with 11 bases spanning the gap. This entry comes from a study of regulatory T cells in long-lasting Graves disease. General study results and limits: Persistent disease preferred TRBV28, TRBJ1-2 and TRBJ2-5; new disease, TRBV20-1 and TRBJ2-1.

Researchers made TCR beta libraries by using iRepertoire HTBI primers and running Arm-PCR on CDR3 regions. Authors' processing steps: Samples jointly harbored roughly 62 TRBV and over 11 TRBJ segments. TCRdb fed the multiplex PCR reads into MiXCR, producing one record per CDR3 protein. The V and J calls here are based on TCRdb, not the publication. Among some 470,000 distinct CDR3 sequences listed, approximately 21% were seen once. Indicated time point: persistent/refractory GD, antithyroid drugs over 5 years with positive TRAb. PBMC-derived RNA was used for the TCR library. The chain couples TRBV28 to TRBJ2-1; no clear D. The source of this sequence is a female donor with Graves disease. This specimen was peripheral blood mononuclear cells (PBMCs), taken when the disease was refractory, from a patient treated with antithyroid drugs. The CDR3: CASSASVVQFF. Written as DNA, the CDR3 is TGTGCCAGCAGTGCCTCCGTAGTGCAGTTCTTC.